Listed here are 21 T cell receptor beta chains from one sample, sequenced in a study of early T cells in non-severe SARS-CoV-2 infection. TCRdb reprocessed the 5' RACE reads via MiXCR and lists one record per CDR3 protein. This table holds about 66,000 distinct CDR3 sequences, 13% found once. The sequenced material came from whole blood. These receptors originate from an adult who was a healthcare worker with PCR-confirmed SARS-CoV-2 infection or an uninfected control (not recorded which).

This clonotype came up many times. The J gene is TRBJ2-3, the V gene TRBV10-3; tentative D call: TRBD1 (7 bases). This CDR3 spans 12 amino acids. CDR1 is ENHRY, CDR2 SYGVKD, per germline. Trimming left V 7 bases short and J 5 bases short, with 10 bases between. The DNA for the CDR3 is TGTGCCATCAACAGGGGAGGAGATACGCAGTATTTT. It yields the protein CAINRGGDTQYF.

The chain recombines TRBV27 with TRBJ2-5, with 9 bases aligning to TRBD2. The CDR3 has 15 residues. V shed 5 bases and J 5 bases; nucleotides not matched to a gene: 9. CDR1 MNHEY and CDR2 SMNVEV come from the germline V gene (reference sequence). CDR3 DNA: TGTGCCAGCAGTCGGACTAGCGCGAGGGGGGAGACCCAGTACTTC. Encoded protein: CASSRTSARGETQYF.

The rearrangement links TRBV7-9 to TRBJ2-3; TRBD2 matches at 8 bases. The CDR3 contains 17 residues. Trimming took 5 bases from V and 2 from J; bases not matched to a gene: 12. Germline V gene data show CDR1 as SEHNR and CDR2 as FQNEAQ (reference sequence). The CDR3 here is CASSLSRASGLTDTQYF. CDR3 DNA sequence: TGTGCCAGCAGCCTCTCCCGGGCTAGCGGGCTCACAGATACGCAGTATTTT.

In this sample, this clonotype turned up a few times. The V call is TRBV7-9, the J call TRBJ1-1; D unclear. The germline CDR1 and CDR2 sequences are SEHNR and FQNEAQ (reference sequence). The CDR3 is 13 amino acids. Trimming took off 3 bases at V and 1 base at J, with 6 bases between the two ends. This CDR3 is CASSFTWNTEAFF. DNA for the CDR3: TGTGCCAGCAGCTTTACTTGGAACACTGAAGCTTTCTTT.

This clonotype was picked up many times. The chain has TRBV18 and TRBJ1-1; D perhaps matches TRBD1 (5 bases). CDR3 length: 14 amino acids. Trimming removed 0 bases at V and 5 bases at J, with 10 bases between. Germline-derived CDR1 and CDR2 are KGHSH and LQKENI. The CDR3 protein is CASSPPRGWTEAFF. The CDR3 region has the DNA TGTGCCAGCTCACCACCGAGGGGCTGGACTGAAGCTTTCTTT.

The V gene is TRBV12-3 or TRBV12-4, the J gene TRBJ2-2; 10 bases line up with TRBD2. The CDR3 consists of 14 residues. J was trimmed by 5 bases and V by 11 bases; bases with no gene match: 8. As DNA, the CDR3 is TGTGCCGGCAAAGGACTAGCGGATACCGGGGAGCTGTTTTTT. It translates to CAGKGLADTGELFF.

The sample holds a few counts of this clonotype. This chain links TRBV10-3 with TRBJ2-2; 12 nucleotides match TRBD2. Unmatched junction bases numbered 12, after V lost 5 bases and J lost 8 bases. Germline V gene lookup returns CDR1 ENHRY and CDR2 SYGVKD. The CDR3 has 17 amino acids. The CDR3 coding sequence is TGTGCCATCAGTTGGACTAGCGGGATAATGGGTTTGGGGGAGCTGTTTTTT. Its translation is CAISWTSGIMGLGELFF.

This clonotype was seen only a few times. CDR3 in amino acids: CSARDVAGSHEQFF. CDR3 sequence (DNA): TGCAGTGCTAGAGATGTGGCGGGAAGCCATGAGCAGTTCTTC. This chain connects TRBV20-1 to TRBJ2-1; a possible D gene is TRBD2 (6 bases). The V and J ends lost 0 bases and 8 bases respectively, with 14 bases between them. This CDR3 comprises 14 residues. Germline V gene sequence: CDR1 DFQATT, CDR2 SNEGSKA (reference sequence).

This clonotype was detected many times. The V gene is TRBV5-1, the J gene TRBJ2-7, with 7 bases identical to TRBD1. V shed 1 base, J shed 3 bases, and the junction held 7 bases outside the gene matches. The CDR3 sequence is 15 residues long. Germline V lookup: CDR1 SGHRS, CDR2 YFSETQ. The CDR3 sequence: CASSLSWGQSYEQYF. The CDR3 nucleotides read TGCGCCAGCAGCTTGAGCTGGGGACAGAGCTACGAGCAGTACTTC.

This clonotype has a count of ten or more. J is TRBJ2-1 and V is TRBV11-2; TRBD2 might be the D (6 bases). This CDR3 comprises 15 residues. Germline loops: CDR1 SGHAT, CDR2 FQNNGV. The V end was cut by 5 bases, the J end by 1 base, with 12 bases between. The DNA of the CDR3 is TGTGCCAGCAGCCCCCTAGCGTGGTCCTACAATGAGCAGTTCTTC. This gives the protein CASSPLAWSYNEQFF.

This clonotype was found many times. The chain joins TRBV11-2 to TRBJ2-1; the match to TRBD2 covers 9 bases. This CDR3 is 12 amino acids long. V dropped 1 base and J dropped 15; count of bases not matched to a gene: 4. Germline V gene sequence: CDR1 SGHAT, CDR2 FQNNGV. The CDR3 spells CASSLGGLAWFF. The CDR3 DNA sequence: TGTGCCAGCAGCTTAGGTGGACTAGCGTGGTTCTTC.

This clonotype was counted ten times or more. The V gene is TRBV6-1, the J gene TRBJ1-1; D may be TRBD1 (5 bases). There are 15 residues in the CDR3. Trimming shortened V by 7 bases and J by 1 base, and 16 bases separated the two germline ends. CDR1 MNHNS and CDR2 SASEGT come from the germline V gene. CDR3 sequence reads: CASIRQPGGNTEAFF. For the CDR3, the DNA is TGTGCCAGCATTAGACAACCTGGGGGGAACACTGAAGCTTTCTTT.

This clonotype turned up a few times. The rearrangement uses TRBV24-1 and TRBJ2-3, with D maybe TRBD1 (5 bases). Trimming removed 12 bases at V and 0 bases at J, with 12 bases between. Germline CDR1 reads KGHDR; CDR2 reads SFDVKD. The CDR3 totals 13 residues. The CDR3 nucleotides read TGTGCCGCAGGGCAGGGTAGCACAGATACGCAGTATTTT. Amino acids: CAAGQGSTDTQYF.

The sample holds many counts of this clonotype. This sequence joins TRBV7-9 and TRBJ1-2; perhaps TRBD1 as D (5 bases). From germline, CDR1 is SEHNR and CDR2 FQNEAQ (reference sequence). CDR3 length: 15 residues. Trimming left V 4 bases short and J 1 base short, with 13 bases between. CDR3 DNA: TGTGCCAGCAGCTCACCAGGGCAGAGTAACTATGGCTACACCTTC. Translation gives CASSSPGQSNYGYTF.

This clonotype was counted a few times. The V gene is TRBV7-9, the J gene TRBJ2-1; the match to TRBD2 covers 7 bases. Germline assignment: CDR1 SEHNR and CDR2 FQNEAQ (reference sequence). This CDR3 region has 14 residues. With 5 bases clipped from V and 8 bases from J, the junction kept 9 bases outside the gene matches. The CDR3 nucleotides read TGTGCCAGCAGCCGGGGTGCGGGAGTCTATGAGCAGTTCTTC. Translating gives CASSRGAGVYEQFF.

The rearrangement uses TRBV28 and TRBJ2-7; D gene ambiguous. From germline, CDR1 is MDHEN and CDR2 SYDVKM. This CDR3 comprises 13 residues. V was pared by 3 bases and J by 0 bases, with 6 bases between. The CDR3: CASSFGSSYEQYF. In DNA, the CDR3 is TGTGCCAGCAGTTTTGGCAGCTCCTACGAGCAGTACTTC.

This clonotype was recorded at least ten times. The chain uses TRBV28 and TRBJ2-7; 12 bases fit TRBD1. Trimming took 3 bases from V and 9 from J; bases not matched to a gene: 9. Germline values: CDR1 MDHEN, CDR2 SYDVKM. The CDR3 spans 15 residues. Here the CDR3 reads CASSFPGTGGVGQYF. Here the CDR3 DNA reads TGTGCCAGCAGTTTCCCCGGGACAGGGGGCGTCGGGCAGTACTTC.

This clonotype was seen a few times. The chain uses TRBV24-1 and TRBJ2-1, with a weak D call TRBD2 (7 bases). V lost 4 bases, J lost 8 bases, and 14 bases lay in between. CDR1 is KGHDR, CDR2 SFDVKD, per germline. The CDR3 loop spans 14 amino acids. This CDR3 reads CATSDDWEGDEQFF. The DNA of the CDR3 is TGTGCCACCAGTGACGACTGGGAGGGGGATGAGCAGTTCTTC.

This clonotype was seen a handful of times. The gene calls are TRBV13 and TRBJ2-7; 8 bases agree with TRBD1. There are 17 residues in the CDR3. CDR1 is PRHDT, CDR2 FYEKMQ, per germline (reference sequence). V lost 6 bases to trimming and J lost 0 bases; unmatched junction nucleotides: 13. The CDR3 sequence is CASSFARRTGSSYEQYF. CDR3 sequence (DNA): TGTGCCAGCAGTTTCGCACGCAGGACAGGGAGCTCCTACGAGCAGTACTTC.

This sequence joins TRBV15 and TRBJ2-1; the D is unclear. CDR1 is LNHNV, CDR2 YYDKDF, per germline (reference sequence). V lost 5 bases to trimming and J lost 9 bases, with 11 bases between them. There are 12 residues in the CDR3. This CDR3 reads CATSPNLVEQFF. CDR3 nucleotides: TGTGCCACCAGCCCTAACCTCGTTGAGCAGTTCTTC. Full variable domain (outside the CDR3, taken from reference TRBV15 and TRBJ2-1): DAMVIQNPRYQVTQFGKPVTLSCSQTLNHNVMYWYQQKSSQAPKLLFHYYDKDFNNEADTPDNFQSRRPNTSFCFLDIRSPGLGDTAMYLCATSPNLVEQFFGPGTRLTVL.

This clonotype was recorded a few times. The CDR3 loop reads CASSFPPPRVVAFF. CDR3 in DNA: TGTGCCAGCAGTTTTCCCCCCCCGAGGGTCGTAGCTTTCTTT. This chain uses TRBV28 with TRBJ1-1; D remains unclear. Per germline, CDR1 MDHEN and CDR2 SYDVKM. Trimming took 3 bases from V and 10 from J, leaving 18 bases between them. This CDR3 is built from 14 residues.